The 20 T cell receptor beta chains below come from one sample, sequenced in a study of blood T cells in healthy people across ages. A second PCR, run for about 6 to 12 cycles, used a sample-barcoded 5' primer plus a J-beta primer mix. TCRdb passed the 5' RACE reads through MiXCR, listing each CDR3 protein once. The sample has approximately 960,000 distinct CDR3 sequences, about 27% seen once. The data also belong to a second study, concerning T cells of mothers and their children.

The sample comprised blood. The source of these receptors is a woman aged 40 to 55 in good health.

As concerns this clonotype: A clone one base away is much larger, so this may be a read error. The chain couples TRBV11-1 to TRBJ1-2; TRBD1 might be the D (6 bases). CDR1 and CDR2 (germline): SGHAT, FQDESV (reference sequence). This CDR3 comprises 15 residues. As DNA, the CDR3 is TGTGTCAGCAGCCCATACGGGGGGACAAACTATGGCTACACCTTC. Its translation: CVSSPYGGTNYGYTF.

This clonotype was observed a few times. This sequence joins TRBV7-2 and TRBJ1-5; tentatively, D is TRBD1 (6 bases). The CDR3 covers 15 residues. Trimming took 1 base from V and 2 from J, leaving 9 bases between them. In germline, CDR1 is SGHTA, CDR2 FQGNSA. CDR3: CASSLDAGGNQPQHF. CDR3 DNA: TGTGCCAGCAGCTTAGACGCAGGGGGCAATCAGCCCCAGCATTTT. The full variable domain, in which reference TRBV7-2 and TRBJ1-5 provide the parts outside the CDR3, is GAGVSQSPSNKVTEKGKDVELRCDPISGHTALYWYRQSLGQGLEFLIYFQGNSAPDKSGLPSDRFSAERTGGSVSTLTIQRTQQEDSAVYLCASSLDAGGNQPQHFGDGTRLSIL.

This clonotype was picked up a small number of times. V gene TRBV3-1 combines with J gene TRBJ1-2; D is undetermined. In germline, CDR1 is LGHDT, CDR2 YNNKEL (reference sequence). This CDR3 comprises 13 residues. The V and J ends lost 0 bases and 8 bases respectively, with 10 bases between them. CDR3 coding DNA: TGTGCCAGCAGCCAAGAGATTGGGAGAGGCTACACCTTC. Amino acids: CASSQEIGRGYTF.

This clonotype was seen more than once but under ten times. The rearrangement uses TRBV10-3 and TRBJ1-2; D might be TRBD1 (6 bases). The ends were cut back, 6 bases at V and 3 bases at J, with 11 bases in the middle. The CDR3 runs to 13 residues. Germline CDR1 reads ENHRY; CDR2 reads SYGVKD. CDR3 nucleotides: TGTGCCATCAGCTCGACAGGTGACTATGGCTACACCTTC. Translated: CAISSTGDYGYTF.

This clonotype was detected ten times or more. The gene calls are TRBV6-5 and TRBJ2-7, with TRBD1 matching 7 bases. V was pared by 6 bases and J by 1 base, with 0 bases of the junction left unmatched. The CDR3 contains 12 residues. Germline V gene lookup returns CDR1 MNHEY and CDR2 SVGAGI. This CDR3 reads CASRGQSYEQYF. CDR3 nucleotides: TGTGCCAGCAGGGGACAGTCCTACGAGCAGTACTTC.

This clonotype came up a few times. The V call is TRBV7-9, the J call TRBJ2-7; D may be TRBD2 (6 bases). The CDR3 runs to 14 residues. The germline V gene encodes CDR1 SEHNR and CDR2 FQNEAQ (reference sequence). V lost 5 bases and J lost 3, with 14 bases in between. CDR3 DNA sequence: TGTGCCAGCAGCCACCGAGCGACTAGCTACGAGCAGTACTTC. It codes for CASSHRATSYEQYF.

This chain uses TRBV28 with TRBJ2-4; D is unclear. The CDR3 is 13 residues long. Germline CDR1 is MDHEN and CDR2 is SYDVKM. V lost 3 bases and J 13 bases, leaving 16 bases between the germline ends. This chain's CDR3 is CASSLYGYNEQYF. As DNA, the CDR3 is TGTGCCAGCAGTTTGTATGGCTACAATGAGCAGTACTTC.

The table lists this clonotype with many counts. J is TRBJ2-7 and V is TRBV29-1, with TRBD1 matching over 8 bases. The V gene end was trimmed by 7 bases and the J gene end by 2 bases; junction bases not matched to a gene: 7. The CDR3 covers 13 residues. Germline lookup yields CDR1 SQVTM and CDR2 ANQGSEA. CDR3: CSAGQGIPYEQYF. CDR3 DNA: TGCAGCGCCGGACAGGGCATTCCCTACGAGCAGTACTTC.

The V call is TRBV18, the J call TRBJ1-6; D remains ambiguous. The CDR3 covers 14 residues. V was cut by 3 bases and J by 0 bases, with 3 bases left in between. Looked up from germline, CDR1 is KGHSH and CDR2 is LQKENI. The CDR3 DNA is TGTGCCAGCTCACCGAACTCCTATAATTCACCCCTCCACTTT. Protein product: CASSPNSYNSPLHF.

This clonotype has a single count. At one of its ends the junction is not consistent with the germline gene, which may arise from a read error. The chain joins TRBV29-1 to TRBJ2-5; D is perhaps TRBD2 (6 bases). Per the germline V gene, CDR1 is SQVTM and CDR2 is ANQGSEA. The CDR3 has 15 amino acids. The chain's CDR3 is CSVRDGRTDQEAQYF. The DNA for the CDR3 is TGCAGCGTCCGGGATGGGAGGACGGATCAAGAGGCCCAGTACTTC.

This clonotype was detected many times. The chain has TRBV27 and TRBJ1-1; 7 bases fit TRBD1. V shed 7 bases, J shed 2 bases, and the junction held 4 bases outside the gene matches. The CDR3 length is 13 residues. Germline loops: CDR1 MNHEY, CDR2 SMNVEV (reference sequence). Here the CDR3 DNA reads TGTGCCAGCATCGGGACAGCCAACACTGAAGCTTTCTTT. Protein: CASIGTANTEAFF.

At least ten counts were recorded for this clonotype. The V call is TRBV7-8, the J call TRBJ1-5; TRBD1 matches at 10 bases. Germline V CDR1 and CDR2: SGHVS, FQNEAQ. There are 15 residues in the CDR3. V lost 3 bases and J lost 4; bases outside the gene matches: 3. Written as DNA, the CDR3 is TGTGCCAGCAGCTTGGGACAGGGGCAGAATCAGCCCCAGCATTTT. Protein: CASSLGQGQNQPQHF.

A word on this clonotype: Possible read error: a much larger clone is one base away. The chain uses TRBV4-1 and TRBJ2-7; 8 positions match TRBD1. The J segment lost 7 bases and the V segment lost 3 bases, leaving 20 bases of the junction unmatched. Germline CDR1 is MGHRA and CDR2 is YSYEKL. The CDR3 runs 18 residues. CDR3 amino acids: CASSHSGTGSSSYNEQYF. CDR3 nucleotides: TGCGCCAGCAGCCACTCCGGGACAGGCTCCAGCTCCTACAATGAGCAGTACTTC.

As DNA, the CDR3 is TGTGCCACCAGCAGAGGGGGACTAGCGGGAGCGGTCGAGCAGTACTTC. It encodes CATSRGGLAGAVEQYF. The J gene is TRBJ2-5, the V gene TRBV15; 14 positions match TRBD2. The J call may be in error: the DNA end matches TRBJ2-7 better. CDR3 length: 16 residues. Germline V gene sequence: CDR1 LNHNV, CDR2 YYDKDF (reference sequence).

J is TRBJ2-6 and V is TRBV16; 9 bases fit TRBD1. J was trimmed by 4 bases and V by 7 bases; bases with no gene match: 14. The CDR3 spans 18 residues. Germline lookup yields CDR1 KGHSY and CDR2 FQNENV. CDR3 loop: CASTEQGAPTGGANVLTF. As DNA, the CDR3 is TGTGCCAGCACGGAACAGGGGGCCCCAACGGGGGGGGCCAACGTCCTGACTTTC. Combining the CDR3 with reference TRBV16 and TRBJ2-6 gives the whole variable domain GEEVAQTPKHLVRGEGQKAKLYCAPIKGHSYVFWYQQVLKNEFKFLISFQNENVFDETGMPKERFSAKCLPNSPCSLEIQATKLEDSAVYFCASTEQGAPTGGANVLTFGAGSRLTVL.

As to this clonotype: A much larger clone differs from this one at a single base, so this may be a read error. The rearrangement links TRBV20-1 to TRBJ2-3; 7 nucleotides align to TRBD2. Germline values: CDR1 DFQATT, CDR2 SNEGSKA (reference sequence). This CDR3 has 11 residues. This chain's CDR3 is CSATSGDTQDF. For the CDR3, the DNA is TGCAGTGCTACTAGCGGAGATACGCAGGATTTT.

This clonotype was counted between two and nine times. V is TRBV20-1 and J is TRBJ2-5, with 8 bases matching TRBD2. Germline trimming cut 1 base from V and 3 bases from J; bases unmatched to any gene: 7. Looked up from germline, CDR1 is DFQATT and CDR2 is SNEGSKA (reference sequence). There are 15 residues in the CDR3. In DNA form, the CDR3 reads TGCAGTGCTAGAGCTGCGACTAGCGTGGAAGAGACCCAGTACTTC. Its translation: CSARAATSVEETQYF.

This clonotype was seen once. This sequence joins TRBV19 and TRBJ1-5, with 7 bases that match TRBD1. V shed 7 bases and J 5 bases; nucleotides not matched to a gene: 11. This CDR3 is 15 amino acids long. CDR1 and CDR2 from the germline V gene are LNHDA and SQIVND (reference sequence). CDR3 sequence reads: CASTDRDRLDQPQHF. CDR3 DNA sequence: TGTGCCAGTACCGATCGGGACAGATTGGATCAGCCCCAGCATTTT.

This chain links TRBV6-4 with TRBJ1-1, with no clear D. Germline V lookup: CDR1 MRHNA, CDR2 SNTAGT. CDR3 length equals 13 residues. The V end lost 6 bases, the J end lost 4 bases, and 12 bases lay between the germline ends. CDR3 residues: CASRASYSTEAFF. CDR3 DNA: TGTGCCAGCAGGGCGTCGTATAGCACTGAAGCTTTCTTT.

The chain couples TRBV1 to TRBJ2-7; whether TRBD2, the table's D call, matches the DNA was not checked. TRBV1 is annotated as a pseudogene. The CDR3 loop spans 20 amino acids. The CDR3 nucleotides read TGCACCAGCAGCCAAGATTGTACGGGACTAGCGGACACAGAATCCTACGAGCAGTACTTC. This translates into CTSSQDCTGLADTESYEQYF.